One sample yielded the 20 T cell receptor beta chains listed below, sequenced in a study of T cell clonality in common variable immunodeficiency. Profiling relied on immunoSEQ multiplex PCR, and the TCRdb table lists in-frame clones only, not all of them. The repertoire consists of over 50,000 clones, none detected only once. The source material was peripheral blood mononuclear cells. These receptors were collected from a person between 18 and 70 years old in good health.

This clone came up many times. Sequencing ends 3 residues short of the CDR3 end; the germline J gene provides the rest. V gene TRBV6-2 or TRBV6-3 combines with J gene TRBJ2-5, with 7 bases lining up with TRBD2. CDR3 length: 14 amino acids. Germline CDR1 reads MNHEY; CDR2 reads SVGEGT. V dropped 9 bases and J dropped 1; count of bases not matched to a gene: 8. The part of the CDR3 DNA that was read is TGTGCCAGTGACGGGGGAGGGTCCCAAGAGACC. This sequence encodes CASDGGGSQET. The full CDR3 protein reads CASDGGGSQETQYF.

About this clone itself: The CDR3 is cut off 3 residues early in the read; its end comes from the germline J gene. The chain links TRBV5-1 to TRBJ1-3; D possibly corresponds to TRBD1 (6 bases). This CDR3 spans 14 amino acids. V lost 4 bases and J lost 2, with 10 bases in between. CDR1 and CDR2 (germline): SGHRS, YFSETQ. The covered CDR3 bases are TGCGCCAGCAGCCCAGAGGGGGCTGGAAACACC. This codes for CASSPEGAGNT. The complete CDR3 protein is CASSPEGAGNTIYF.

In its sample, this clone was seen many times. Read coverage stops 3 residues before the CDR3 terminus; the germline J gene supplies the remainder. The rearrangement joins TRBV7-8 to TRBJ2-7, with 13 bases aligning to TRBD2. CDR1 and CDR2 (germline): SGHVS, FQNEAQ. The CDR3 totals 15 residues. V lost 5 bases to trimming and J lost 2 bases; unmatched junction nucleotides: 3. The chain's CDR3 is CASSPGLAGAYEQYF. The sequenced CDR3 bases are TGTGCCAGCAGCCCAGGACTAGCGGGAGCCTACGAG.

This clone was detected only a few times. Read data end 3 residues before the CDR3 end; the end is taken from the germline J gene. This chain uses TRBV5-1 with TRBJ2-5; perhaps TRBD2 as D (5 bases). The germline V gene encodes CDR1 SGHRS and CDR2 YFSETQ. Between the trimmed V and J ends, which lost 0 bases and 0 bases, there was a span of 15 bases. The CDR3 is made up of 17 amino acids. CDR3 bases read: TGCGCCAGCAGCTTGGCCGGGGTAGCGAGGTACCAAGAGACC. It codes for CASSLAGVARYQET. The full CDR3 sequence reads CASSLAGVARYQETQYF. Complete variable domain (other parts from reference TRBV5-1 and TRBJ2-5): KAGVTQTPRYLIKTRGQQVTLSCSPISGHRSVSWYQQTPGQGLQFLFEYFSETQRNKGNFPGRFSGRQFSNSRSEMNVSTLELGDSALYLCASSLAGVARYQETQYFGPGTRLLVL.

This clone was detected only a few times. From the germline J gene comes the end of the CDR3, since the read stops 3 residues before it. The chain links TRBV7-9 to TRBJ1-1, with a tentative D call TRBD1 (5 bases). V was clipped by 1 base and J by 4 bases, with 10 bases between them. The CDR3 covers 14 residues. Germline CDR1 and CDR2: SEHNR and FQNEAQ (reference sequence). This CDR3 is CASSLEGAVTEAFF. Incomplete CDR3 DNA: TGTGCCAGCAGCTTAGAAGGGGCAGTCACTGAA.

A remark on this clone: The CDR3 end lies 3 residues beyond the end of the read and is filled in from the germline J gene. The rearrangement uses TRBV11-3 and TRBJ2-5, with 7 bases lining up with TRBD2. Trimming cost V 5 bases and J 1 base; bases outside gene matches: 7. There are 15 residues in the CDR3. Germline CDR1 reads SGHNT; CDR2 reads YENEEA. The CDR3 bases that were read are TGTGCCAGCAGCCAACGGACTAGTTTCCAAGAGACC. Translated, it gives CASSQRTSFQET. The full CDR3 is CASSQRTSFQETQYF.

CDR3 DNA, as far as it was read: TGTGCCAGCAGCCGACAGGGGTACAATCAGCCC. This codes for CASSRQGYNQP. The CDR3, in full, reads CASSRQGYNQPQHF. The chain links TRBV5-6 to TRBJ1-5, with 8 bases fitting TRBD1. The read ends 3 residues early relative to the CDR3; the germline J gene fills the gap. Germline trimming cut 4 bases from V and 3 bases from J; bases unmatched to any gene: 3. The germline V gene has CDR1 SGHDT and CDR2 YYEEEE. There are 14 residues in the CDR3.

This clone was recorded many times. The missing CDR3 end, 3 residues past where the read stops, is filled in from the germline J gene. The V gene is TRBV20-1, the J gene TRBJ2-1; D ambiguous. V lost 0 bases, J lost 6 bases, and 12 bases lay in between. Germline CDR1 reads DFQATT; CDR2 reads SNEGSKA (reference sequence). The CDR3 consists of 14 residues. The covered CDR3 bases are TGCAGTGCTAGAGATCTCGCGCGCGTCAATGAG. Its translation is CSARDLARVNE. The full CDR3 reads CSARDLARVNEQFF.

This clone has a count of ten or more. The read finishes 3 residues shy of the CDR3 end, and the germline J gene is used to complete it. The chain couples TRBV7-6 to TRBJ2-7; 9 positions match TRBD2. CDR1 and CDR2 (germline): SGHVS, FNYEAQ. The CDR3 contains 15 residues. The junction had 7 bases not matched to a gene; V was cut back by 6 bases and J by 1 base. CDR3 bases read: TGTGCCAGCAGTCCACTAGCGGGTAGATCCTACGAG. Encoded protein: CASSPLAGRSYE. The CDR3 as a whole reads CASSPLAGRSYEQYF.

This clone was detected a few times. The CDR3 end is not reached by the read, which stops 3 residues before it; the germline J gene fills it in. This rearrangement joins TRBV2 to TRBJ2-1; TRBD2 might be the D (5 bases). In germline, CDR1 is SNHLY, CDR2 FYNNEI. Trimming took 5 bases from V and 4 from J, leaving 12 bases between them. This CDR3 comprises 14 residues. CDR3 residues: CASSSGDRYNEQFF. The CDR3 bases that were read are TGTGCCAGCAGTTCCGGGGATCGGTACAATGAG.

At least ten counts were recorded for this clone. Sequence at one end of the junction differs from germline and may be a read error. The chain's CDR3 is CASSPGLNPTGELFF. The CDR3 bases that were read are TGTGCTAGCAGCCCTGGGCTGAACCCGACCGGGGAG. The chain carries TRBV7-7 and TRBJ2-2; no definite D call. With the read ending 3 residues before the CDR3 end, the germline J gene is used to fill in that end. CDR1 SSHAT and CDR2 FNYEAQ come from the germline V gene (reference sequence). This CDR3 has 15 amino acids.

A note on this clone: Germline is not matched at one junction end, which may reflect a read error. The CDR3 end falls 3 residues outside the read, so it is completed with the germline J gene. The chain couples TRBV7-7 to TRBJ1-2, with 8 bases identical to TRBD1. Germline CDR1 and CDR2: SSHAT and FNYEAQ (reference sequence). CDR3 size: 13 residues. Incomplete CDR3 DNA: TGTGCTAGCAGCTTAGTTCGGACAGGGATC. Its protein product is CASSLVRTGI. The whole CDR3 is CASSLVRTGIYTF.

This clone has ten or more counts. The read ends 3 residues before the CDR3 terminus; that terminus is restored from the germline J gene. This sequence joins TRBV19 and TRBJ2-1, with 9 bases identical to TRBD2. The CDR3 is 17 amino acids. Germline CDR1 reads LNHDA; CDR2 reads SQIVND (reference sequence). V gave up 3 bases and J gave up 6 bases; unmatched junction bases: 12. The DNA read from the CDR3 is TGTGCCAGTAGTATCCGTAGCGGGAGATCAGAGTCCAATGAG. This gives the protein CASSIRSGRSESNE. The full CDR3 protein reads CASSIRSGRSESNEQFF. The full variable domain, with the rest looked up from reference TRBV19 and TRBJ2-1, is DGGITQSPKYLFRKEGQNVTLSCEQNLNHDAMYWYRQDPGQGLRLIYYSQIVNDFQKGDIAEGYSVSREKKESFPLTVTSAQKNPTAFYLCASSIRSGRSESNEQFFGPGTRLTVL.

This clone was seen repeatedly, ten times or more. The missing CDR3 end, 3 residues past where the read stops, is filled in from the germline J gene. The V and J genes are TRBV19 and TRBJ2-1; 9 bases are a match to TRBD2. This CDR3 region has 16 residues. CDR1 and CDR2 from the germline V gene are LNHDA and SQIVND (reference sequence). The J segment lost 4 bases and the V segment lost 3 bases, leaving 7 bases of the junction unmatched. This CDR3 is CASSMRAGGGYNEQFF. The CDR3 DNA, read in part, is TGTGCCAGTAGTATGAGAGCGGGAGGCGGGTACAATGAG.

This clone was detected a few times. The read ends 3 residues shy of where the CDR3 ends; the end is completed using the germline J gene. The rearrangement links TRBV10-2 to TRBJ2-7; D remains ambiguous. Germline CDR1 WSHSY, CDR2 SAAADI. The CDR3 covers 14 residues. Between the trimmed V and J ends, which lost 3 bases and 0 bases, there was a span of 9 bases. The CDR3 spells CASSDRAVSYEQYF. The covered CDR3 bases are TGCGCCAGCAGTGATAGGGCAGTCTCCTACGAG.

This clone was counted between two and nine times. The read comes to an end 3 residues before the CDR3 does, leaving the germline J gene to fill in the end. The chain employs TRBV2 and TRBJ1-2; perhaps TRBD1 as D (5 bases). Germline-derived CDR1 and CDR2 are SNHLY and FYNNEI. This CDR3 has 14 amino acids. Trimming removed 7 bases at V and 1 base at J, with 13 bases between. The CDR3 sequence: CASNIQGINYGYTF. CDR3 DNA (partial): TGTGCCAGCAACATCCAGGGCATTAACTATGGC.

This clone was picked up many times. The read terminates 3 residues before the CDR3 end, so the remaining end is supplied by the germline J gene. V and J are TRBV7-2 and TRBJ1-2; TRBD1 agrees at 7 bases. Germline CDR1 is SGHTA and CDR2 is FQGNSA. The CDR3 runs to 14 residues. J lost 2 bases, V lost 5 bases, and 5 bases had no gene match. The CDR3 DNA, read in part, is TGTGCCAGCAGCGAGACAGGGTTGAACTATGGC. Translation gives CASSETGLNYG. The complete CDR3 reads CASSETGLNYGYTF.

The table lists this clone with many counts. Read coverage stops 3 residues before the CDR3 terminus; the germline J gene supplies the remainder. The chain has TRBV5-1 and TRBJ2-7, with TRBD1 as a possible D gene (6 bases). The CDR3 has 14 amino acids. The germline V gene encodes CDR1 SGHRS and CDR2 YFSETQ. V dropped 2 bases and J dropped 0 bases, with 9 bases sitting between them. Partial CDR3 DNA: TGCGCCAGCAGCTTTCAGGGGCTCTCCTACGAG. The encoded protein is CASSFQGLSYE. The CDR3 in full is CASSFQGLSYEQYF.

As to this clone: The read ends 3 residues shy of where the CDR3 ends; the end is completed using the germline J gene. The chain recombines TRBV2 with TRBJ2-4; TRBD2 matches at 10 bases. CDR3 length equals 15 residues. From germline, CDR1 is SNHLY and CDR2 FYNNEI. V dropped 7 bases and J dropped 9; count of bases not matched to a gene: 12. The CDR3 bases that were read are TGTGCCAGCAAAAGTGGTTCTAGCGGGGGTGCCATT. It encodes CASKSGSSGGAI. The full CDR3 protein reads CASKSGSSGGAIQYF.

This clone was observed many times. The read falls 3 residues short of the CDR3 end, and the missing part is taken from the germline J gene. The V and J genes are TRBV5-1 and TRBJ2-7, with 8 bases aligning to TRBD1. The trim removed 0 bases at V and 5 bases at J, leaving 22 bases unmatched. Germline V gives CDR1 SGHRS, CDR2 YFSETQ. This CDR3 is 20 amino acids long. The CDR3 spells CASSLGDQRTGIFGANEQYF. The sequenced CDR3 bases are TGCGCCAGCAGCTTGGGGGATCAGAGGACAGGGATATTTGGGGCTAACGAG.